This T cell receptor beta chain was identified during a study of T cell responses to AZD1222 COVID-19 vaccine. Overall study findings and caveats: Clonal diversity may have been underestimated, and the donors were mostly white British, with more females than males. At baseline, seropositivity was found in only six or seven AZD1222 recipients. Spike-specific TCR breadth and depth grew following two AZD1222 doses.

Comment on this clone: What it binds is unknown.

The CDR3 contains 17 residues. Germline-derived CDR1 and CDR2 are WSHSY and SAAADI. V shed 8 bases, J shed 6 bases, and the junction held 13 bases outside the gene matches. Second-dose recipients at about 4 or about 12 weeks were treated as one pooled group. Sequencing was performed with immunoSEQ multiplex PCR; in TCRdb, only in-frame clones are kept and a portion is missing. The sample lists 95,000 to 100,000 clones; more than 70% were seen once. The material sequenced was peripheral blood, taken 28 days after the second AZD1222 dose. This receptor was obtained from an adult who received the AZD1222 COVID-19 vaccine. The V and J genes are TRBV10-2 and TRBJ2-2, with 12 nucleotides matching TRBD2. Written as DNA, the CDR3 is TGCGCCAGCTGGGCTAGCGGGAGGGCCGTTTTCTCCGGGGAGCTGTTTTTT. This translates into CASWASGRAVFSGELFF.